Shown below are 26 T cell receptor beta chains from a single sample sequenced in a study of blood T cell repertoires in COVID-19. The data were produced by immunoSEQ multiplex PCR, yet TCRdb's version contains in-frame clones alone and is incomplete. The data contain about 40,000 clones, roughly nine tenths of them singletons. The sample was peripheral blood. These receptors were taken from a man in his 60s with COVID-19, enrolled during active disease.

The rearrangement links TRBV19 to TRBJ2-1; 10 nucleotides line up with TRBD2. Per the germline V gene, CDR1 is LNHDA and CDR2 is SQIVND (reference sequence). The CDR3 has 15 residues. J gave up 6 bases and V 3 bases, and 5 bases lay outside the gene matches. The CDR3, as DNA: TGTGCCAGTAGTATCCTAGCGGGAGTTTCCAATGAGCAGTTCTTC. It is translated as CASSILAGVSNEQFF. Based on the CDR3 plus reference TRBV19 and TRBJ2-1, the full variable domain is DGGITQSPKYLFRKEGQNVTLSCEQNLNHDAMYWYRQDPGQGLRLIYYSQIVNDFQKGDIAEGYSVSREKKESFPLTVTSAQKNPTAFYLCASSILAGVSNEQFFGPGTRLTVL.

The chain has TRBV2 and TRBJ1-5; 9 bases map to TRBD1. The CDR3 is 15 amino acids. V lost 5 bases, J lost 2 bases, and 4 bases stayed unmatched. Per the germline V gene, CDR1 is SNHLY and CDR2 is FYNNEI. The CDR3 loop is CASSLQGAGNQPQHF. For the CDR3, the DNA is TGTGCCAGCAGTCTACAGGGGGCCGGCAATCAGCCCCAGCATTTT.

This chain joins TRBV4-1 and TRBJ1-1; D unresolved. The CDR3 loop spans 13 amino acids. V lost 7 bases and J 4 bases, leaving 13 bases between the germline ends. CDR1 is MGHRA and CDR2 is YSYEKL in the germline V gene. The CDR3: CASTLGGRTEAFF. The DNA for the CDR3 is TGCGCCAGCACCCTAGGAGGTCGCACTGAAGCTTTCTTT.

J is TRBJ1-2 and V is TRBV3-1 (or the pseudogene TRBV3-2); TRBD1 might be the D (6 bases). In germline, CDR1 is LGHDT, CDR2 YNNKEL (reference sequence). V lost 4 bases, J lost 2 bases, and 14 bases lay in between. The CDR3 is 15 amino acids. This CDR3 is CASSPYRARNYGYTF. CDR3 DNA: TGTGCCAGCAGCCCATACAGGGCCCGGAACTATGGCTACACCTTC.

The chain has TRBV3-1 (or the pseudogene TRBV3-2) and TRBJ2-7; possible D gene TRBD1, 5 bases. Deletions cut 2 bases from V and 9 bases from J, with 14 bases between. Germline CDR1 reads LGHDT; CDR2 reads YNNKEL (reference sequence). This CDR3 is built from 13 residues. The CDR3 nucleotides are TGTGCCAGCAGCCAAAGGGGCGGCCCAGGGCAGTACTTC. This gives the protein CASSQRGGPGQYF.

The rearrangement joins TRBV5-1 to TRBJ2-7, with 7 bases that match TRBD1. The CDR3 loop spans 14 amino acids. J lost 2 bases, V lost 0 bases, and 2 bases had no gene match. The V gene's germline CDR1 is SGHRS and CDR2 YFSETQ. As DNA, the CDR3 is TGCGCCAGCAGCTTGGGGACAGGAGCCTACGAGCAGTACTTC. As protein: CASSLGTGAYEQYF.

The table lists this clone with a count of one. The chain links TRBV5-5 to TRBJ2-3, with 10 bases fitting TRBD2. Germline-derived CDR1 and CDR2 are SGHKS and YYEKEE (reference sequence). This CDR3 region has 15 residues. V shed 4 bases and J 3 bases; nucleotides not matched to a gene: 5. The DNA of the CDR3 is TGTGCCAGCAGCCAGCGGGAGGGCTGGACAGATACGCAGTATTTT. Residues: CASSQREGWTDTQYF.

V and J are TRBV28 and TRBJ2-7; 9 bases line up with TRBD1. The ends lost 5 bases at V and 2 bases at J; junction bases unmatched: 7. The length of the CDR3 is 15 residues. The germline gives CDR1 MDHEN, CDR2 SYDVKM. CDR3 nucleotides: TGTGCCAGCAGTCCCCCGGGACAGGGCGCCTACGAGCAGTACTTC. This gives the protein CASSPPGQGAYEQYF.

V usage is TRBV11-2 and J usage is TRBJ1-1, with D possibly matching TRBD1 (5 bases). The CDR3 runs to 14 residues. The germline V gene encodes CDR1 SGHAT and CDR2 FQNNGV. Trimming left V 1 base short and J 8 bases short, with 14 bases between. CDR3 DNA: TGTGCCAGCAGCTTAGGACAGCGGGTCGACGAAGCTTTCTTT. Translating gives CASSLGQRVDEAFF.

This clone was seen a few times. The chain's CDR3 is CASSFSSNQPQHF. The CDR3 DNA reads TGTGCCAGCAGCTTCTCCAGCAATCAGCCCCAGCATTTT. The rearrangement links TRBV7-9 to TRBJ1-5; no clear D gene. CDR1 is SEHNR and CDR2 is FQNEAQ in the germline V gene (reference sequence). This CDR3 contains 13 residues. V gave up 3 bases and J gave up 1 base, with 4 bases separating them.

The J gene is TRBJ2-3, the V gene TRBV27; 11 bases are shared with TRBD2. The germline V gene has CDR1 MNHEY and CDR2 SMNVEV (reference sequence). The CDR3 sequence is 16 residues long. V shed 6 bases and J 3 bases; nucleotides not matched to a gene: 8. The CDR3 loop reads CASSPTVAGGTDTQYF. The CDR3 DNA follows: TGTGCCAGCAGCCCCACTGTAGCGGGAGGGACAGATACGCAGTATTTT.

This chain joins TRBV2 and TRBJ2-1; possible D gene TRBD2, 6 bases. CDR3 length: 13 residues. V lost 6 bases to trimming and J lost 3 bases, with 9 bases between them. Germline V gives CDR1 SNHLY, CDR2 FYNNEI. CDR3 sequence (DNA): TGTGCCAGCAGCCGGACTAACTACAATGAGCAGTTCTTC. This codes for CASSRTNYNEQFF.

The CDR3 sequence is CASTPANTGELFF. CDR3 in DNA: TGTGCCAGCACCCCCGCGAACACCGGGGAGCTGTTTTTT. The V and J genes are TRBV7-9 and TRBJ2-2; no reliable D call. Trimming shortened V by 7 bases and J by 0 bases, and 6 bases separated the two germline ends. CDR1 is SEHNR and CDR2 is FQNEAQ in the germline V gene (reference sequence). The CDR3 totals 13 residues.

The V gene is TRBV15, the J gene TRBJ1-4; 9 bases are a match to TRBD1. The germline gives CDR1 LNHNV, CDR2 YYDKDF (reference sequence). The CDR3 is 14 residues long. V was clipped by 4 bases and J by 8 bases; unmatched bases: 5. Written as DNA, the CDR3 is TGTGCCACCAGCAAAGACAGGGGGGACGAAAAACTGTTTTTT. Protein product: CATSKDRGDEKLFF.

This clone has a handful of counts. V gene TRBV5-5 combines with J gene TRBJ1-5; TRBD1 agrees at 7 bases. V lost 4 bases and J lost 1; bases outside the gene matches: 5. This CDR3 region has 15 residues. Germline loops: CDR1 SGHKS, CDR2 YYEKEE (reference sequence). CDR3 sequence: CASSPAGQSNQPQHF. The CDR3, as DNA: TGTGCCAGCAGCCCGGCGGGACAGAGCAATCAGCCCCAGCATTTT.

The gene calls are TRBV11-3 and TRBJ1-4, with TRBD1 matching over 7 bases. The CDR3 sequence is 14 residues long. CDR1 and CDR2 (germline): SGHNT, YENEEA. J gave up 6 bases and V 5 bases, and 6 bases lay outside the gene matches. The DNA for the CDR3 is TGTGCCAGCAGCCATACAGGGGACGATGAAAAACTGTTTTTT. Protein product: CASSHTGDDEKLFF.

The chain joins TRBV5-4 to TRBJ1-1; D uncertain. The V gene lost 2 bases and the J gene lost 0 bases, with 8 bases spanning the gap. Germline values: CDR1 SGHNT, CDR2 YYREEE (reference sequence). The CDR3 is 14 amino acids. Written as DNA, the CDR3 is TGTGCCAGCAGCTTTCTGCAGATGAACACTGAAGCTTTCTTT. Encoded protein: CASSFLQMNTEAFF.

Here the CDR3 DNA reads TGTGCCAGTAGTATAGGAGGACAGGTTAATGAAAAACTGTTTTTT. Protein product: CASSIGGQVNEKLFF. V is TRBV19 and J is TRBJ1-4; 7 bases line up with TRBD1. Trimming took 1 base from V and 4 from J; bases not matched to a gene: 3. CDR1 and CDR2 (germline): LNHDA, SQIVND (reference sequence). This CDR3 has 15 residues.

The chain has TRBV7-2 and TRBJ2-4, with 11 nucleotides matching TRBD1. This CDR3 is 14 amino acids long. CDR1 is SGHTA, CDR2 FQGNSA, per germline. The V segment lost 5 bases and the J segment 9 bases; nucleotides outside the gene matches: 6. The CDR3 spells CASSVGQGASIQYF. CDR3 DNA sequence: TGTGCCAGCAGCGTTGGACAGGGGGCGAGCATTCAGTACTTC.

This clone has just one count. The J gene is TRBJ2-7, the V gene TRBV7-8, with TRBD2 matching over 8 bases. Trimming took 1 base from V and 1 from J; bases not matched to a gene: 6. Looked up from germline, CDR1 is SGHVS and CDR2 is FQNEAQ. This CDR3 is 16 amino acids long. CDR3 DNA: TGTGCCAGCAGCTTAGAAGCGGGAGAGTCGTCCTACGAGCAGTACTTC. Protein: CASSLEAGESSYEQYF.

A single count supports this clone. The chain carries TRBV28 and TRBJ1-1, with a possible D match to TRBD1 (6 bases). Trimming shortened V by 6 bases and J by 4 bases, and 15 bases separated the two germline ends. This CDR3 spans 14 amino acids. Germline V gives CDR1 MDHEN, CDR2 SYDVKM. The CDR3 loop reads CASSGNRDPTEAFF. The CDR3 DNA is TGTGCCAGCAGCGGGAACAGGGATCCCACTGAAGCTTTCTTT.

The chain uses TRBV5-5 and TRBJ1-5, with a tentative D call TRBD1 (6 bases). Germline CDR1 and CDR2: SGHKS and YYEKEE (reference sequence). The CDR3 covers 14 residues. V shed 0 bases and J shed 4 bases, with 8 bases lying between them. The DNA for the CDR3 is TGTGCCAGCAGCTTGGTACAGGGTAATCAGCCCCAGCATTTT. Its protein product is CASSLVQGNQPQHF.

The V call is TRBV11-2, the J call TRBJ1-2; tentatively, D is TRBD1 (5 bases). The V and J ends lost 5 bases and 5 bases respectively, with 18 bases between them. The CDR3 spans 15 residues. The germline CDR1 and CDR2 sequences are SGHAT and FQNNGV. CDR3 DNA: TGTGCCAGCAGCCCCTTCGGGGGGGTAGATTATGGCTACACCTTC. It specifies CASSPFGGVDYGYTF. Variable domain in full (rest from reference TRBV11-2 and TRBJ1-2): EAGVAQSPRYKIIEKRQSVAFWCNPISGHATLYWYQQILGQGPKLLIQFQNNGVVDDSQLPKDRFSAERLKGVDSTLKIQPAKLEDSAVYLCASSPFGGVDYGYTFGSGTRLTVV.

This chain joins TRBV3-1 (or the pseudogene TRBV3-2) and TRBJ1-6; D not resolved. This CDR3 spans 12 amino acids. Germline assignment: CDR1 LGHDT and CDR2 YNNKEL (reference sequence). Trimming took 0 bases from V and 10 from J, leaving 4 bases between them. CDR3 DNA: TGTGCCAGCAGCCAAGACCTCTCACCCCTCCACTTT. Its protein product is CASSQDLSPLHF.

The J gene is TRBJ1-1, the V gene TRBV5-6, with 8 bases lining up with TRBD1. Germline CDR1 is SGHDT and CDR2 is YYEEEE. V lost 4 bases to trimming and J lost 2 bases; unmatched junction nucleotides: 7. The CDR3 consists of 15 residues. CDR3 protein: CASSRAGTGNTEAFF. Here the CDR3 DNA reads TGTGCCAGCAGCAGGGCCGGGACAGGAAACACTGAAGCTTTCTTT. Drawing the rest from reference TRBV5-6 and TRBJ1-1, the complete variable domain is DAGVTQSPTHLIKTRGQQVTLRCSPKSGHDTVSWYQQALGQGPQFIFQYYEEEERQRGNFPDRFSGHQFPNYSSELNVNALLLGDSALYLCASSRAGTGNTEAFFGQGTRLTVV.

Points on this clone: This sample includes further DNA sequences coding for the same CDR3. The chain has TRBV28 and TRBJ1-3, with D possibly TRBD1 on 5 matching bases. V lost 3 bases to trimming and J lost 3 bases, with 6 bases between them. The CDR3 consists of 13 residues. Germline CDR1 MDHEN, CDR2 SYDVKM. The CDR3 bases are TGTGCCAGCAGTTTGGGGCTTGGAAACACCATATATTTT. It specifies CASSLGLGNTIYF.